These 7 T cell receptor beta chains came from one sample sequenced in a study of T cell changes during pregnancy in multiple sclerosis. The method was immunoSEQ multiplex PCR; TCRdb's version includes in-frame clones alone and lacks a portion of them. This sample has 85,000 to 130,000 clones, with just under 95% found just once. Sequences were derived from peripheral blood, sampled after pregnancy. Receptor source: a female donor with multiple sclerosis, enrolled in a pregnancy study.

CDR3 sequence: CAWSVGGANEKLFF. CDR3 coding DNA: TGTGCCTGGAGCGTCGGTGGTGCTAATGAAAAACTGTTTTTT. This rearrangement joins TRBV30 to TRBJ1-4; no clear D gene. In germline, CDR1 is GTSNPN, CDR2 SVGIG (reference sequence). The V and J ends lost 3 bases and 3 bases respectively, with 11 bases between them. The CDR3 contains 14 residues.

V is TRBV15 and J is TRBJ1-4, with 7 bases fitting TRBD1. V shed 4 bases and J 8 bases; nucleotides not matched to a gene: 13. The length of the CDR3 is 16 residues. The germline gives CDR1 LNHNV, CDR2 YYDKDF (reference sequence). CDR3 loop: CATSTFRQGLGEKLFF. The CDR3 bases are TGTGCCACCAGCACTTTTCGACAGGGCTTAGGGGAAAAACTGTTTTTT.

A few counts support this clone. V is TRBV7-3 and J is TRBJ2-2; a weak D match, TRBD2 (6 bases). Germline CDR1 and CDR2: SGHTA and FQGTGA. This CDR3 region has 13 residues. Between the trimmed V and J ends, which lost 5 bases and 8 bases, there was a span of 12 bases. The CDR3 nucleotides read TGTGCCAGCAGCACGGGACTCCAAGGGGAGCTGTTTTTT. It codes for CASSTGLQGELFF.

The gene calls are TRBV5-8 and TRBJ2-7, with a possible D match to TRBD1 (5 bases). Trimming shortened V by 4 bases and J by 2 bases, and 10 bases separated the two germline ends. The length of the CDR3 is 13 residues. Germline loops: CDR1 SGHTS, CDR2 YDEGEE. The CDR3 DNA follows: TGTGCCAGCAGCCGGACAACCACCTACGAGCAGTACTTC. This encodes CASSRTTTYEQYF.

CDR3 sequence: CASSSYIFEGYTF. The DNA of the CDR3 is TGTGCCAGCAGCTCGTATATTTTTGAGGGCTACACCTTC. This chain connects TRBV7-2 to TRBJ1-2; the D is unclear. V shed 4 bases and J shed 8 bases, with 14 bases lying between them. The germline gives CDR1 SGHTA, CDR2 FQGNSA. CDR3 length: 13 amino acids.

The chain combines TRBV5-1 with TRBJ2-5, with D perhaps TRBD1 (6 bases). V gave up 4 bases and J gave up 2 bases, with 18 bases separating them. The CDR3 consists of 16 residues. Germline V gene data show CDR1 as SGHRS and CDR2 as YFSETQ. CDR3 amino acids: CASSPSLTGLQETQYF. CDR3 DNA sequence: TGCGCCAGCAGCCCCAGTTTGACAGGTCTTCAAGAGACCCAGTACTTC.

The chain uses TRBV6-5 and TRBJ2-7, with a weak D call TRBD2 (6 bases). The CDR3 covers 13 residues. Germline V lookup: CDR1 MNHEY, CDR2 SVGAGI. V was cut by 6 bases and J by 0 bases, with 9 bases left in between. CDR3 sequence reads: CASSLGGSYEQYF. The CDR3 bases are TGTGCCAGCAGCCTGGGGGGCTCCTACGAGCAGTACTTC.